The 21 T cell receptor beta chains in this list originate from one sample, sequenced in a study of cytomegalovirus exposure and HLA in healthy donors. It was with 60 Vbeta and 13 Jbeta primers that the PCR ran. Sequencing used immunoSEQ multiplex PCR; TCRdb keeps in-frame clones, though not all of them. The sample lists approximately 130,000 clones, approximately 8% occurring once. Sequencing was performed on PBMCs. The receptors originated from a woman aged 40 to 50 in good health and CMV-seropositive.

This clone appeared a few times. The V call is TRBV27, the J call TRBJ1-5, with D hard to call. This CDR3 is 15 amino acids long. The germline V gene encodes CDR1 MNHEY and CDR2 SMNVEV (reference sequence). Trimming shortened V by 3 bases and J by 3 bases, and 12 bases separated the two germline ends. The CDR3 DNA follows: TGTGCCAGCAGTTTGGGCGATCCCCTCAATCAGCCCCAGCATTTT. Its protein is CASSLGDPLNQPQHF.

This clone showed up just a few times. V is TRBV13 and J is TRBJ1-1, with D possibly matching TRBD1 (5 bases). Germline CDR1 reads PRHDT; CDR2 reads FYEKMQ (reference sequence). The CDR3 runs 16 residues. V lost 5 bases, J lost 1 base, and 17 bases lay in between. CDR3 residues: CASSLVREGRNTEAFF. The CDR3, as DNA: TGTGCCAGCAGCCTCGTCCGGGAGGGGAGGAACACTGAAGCTTTCTTT.

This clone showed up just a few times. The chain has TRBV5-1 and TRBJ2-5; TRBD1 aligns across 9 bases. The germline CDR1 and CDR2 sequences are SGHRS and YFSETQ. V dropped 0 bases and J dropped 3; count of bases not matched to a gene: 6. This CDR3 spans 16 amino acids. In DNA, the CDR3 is TGCGCCAGCAGCTTGGCAGGACAGGGGTCGGAAGAGACCCAGTACTTC. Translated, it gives CASSLAGQGSEETQYF.

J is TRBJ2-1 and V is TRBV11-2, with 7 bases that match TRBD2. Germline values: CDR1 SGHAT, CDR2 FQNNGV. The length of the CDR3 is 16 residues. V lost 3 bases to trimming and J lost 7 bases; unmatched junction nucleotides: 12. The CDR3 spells CASSFHRTSTRNEQFF. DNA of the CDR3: TGTGCCAGCAGCTTCCACCGGACTAGTACGAGGAATGAGCAGTTCTTC.

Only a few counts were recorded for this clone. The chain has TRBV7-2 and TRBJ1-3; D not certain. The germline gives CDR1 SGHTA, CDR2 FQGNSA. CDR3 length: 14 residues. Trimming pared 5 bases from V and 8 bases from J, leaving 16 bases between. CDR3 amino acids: CASSHPPKLHTIYF. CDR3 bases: TGTGCCAGCAGCCACCCGCCAAAACTCCACACCATATATTTT.

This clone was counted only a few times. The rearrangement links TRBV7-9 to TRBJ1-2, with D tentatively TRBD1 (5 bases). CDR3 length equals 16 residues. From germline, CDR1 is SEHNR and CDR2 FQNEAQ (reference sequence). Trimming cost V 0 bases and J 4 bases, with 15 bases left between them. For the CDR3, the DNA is TGTGCCAGCAGCTTAGCGTATCGGGGGGTGAGCTATGGCTACACCTTC. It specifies CASSLAYRGVSYGYTF.

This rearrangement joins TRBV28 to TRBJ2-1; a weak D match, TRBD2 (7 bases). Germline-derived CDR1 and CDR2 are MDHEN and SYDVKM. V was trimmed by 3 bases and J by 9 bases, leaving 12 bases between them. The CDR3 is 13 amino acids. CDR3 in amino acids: CASSLKGGGEQFF. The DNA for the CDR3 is TGTGCCAGCAGTTTGAAGGGAGGGGGTGAGCAGTTCTTC.

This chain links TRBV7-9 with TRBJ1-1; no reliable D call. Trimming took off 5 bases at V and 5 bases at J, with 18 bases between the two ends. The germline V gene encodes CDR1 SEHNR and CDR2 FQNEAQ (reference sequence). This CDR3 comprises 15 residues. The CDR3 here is CASSDRGRSGTEAFF. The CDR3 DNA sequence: TGTGCCAGCAGCGACCGGGGTCGCTCCGGGACTGAAGCTTTCTTT.

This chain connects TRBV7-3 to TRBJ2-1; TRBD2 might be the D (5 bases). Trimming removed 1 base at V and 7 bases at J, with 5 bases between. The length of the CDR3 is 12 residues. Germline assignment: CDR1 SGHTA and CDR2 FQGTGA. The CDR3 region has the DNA TGTGCCAGCAGCTTAAGAGGGAATGAGCAGTTCTTC. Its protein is CASSLRGNEQFF.

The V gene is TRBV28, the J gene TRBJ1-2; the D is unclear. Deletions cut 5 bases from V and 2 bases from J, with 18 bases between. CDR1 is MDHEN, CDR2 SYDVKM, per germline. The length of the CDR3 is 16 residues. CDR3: CASSGRAHTGNYGYTF. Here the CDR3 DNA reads TGTGCCAGCAGTGGAAGAGCACACACGGGGAACTATGGCTACACCTTC.

DNA of the CDR3: TGTGCCAGCAGACCCGGGACACCTAACACCGGGGAGCTGTTTTTT. Translated: CASRPGTPNTGELFF. The rearrangement joins TRBV5-4 to TRBJ2-2; perhaps TRBD1 as D (6 bases). Germline V lookup: CDR1 SGHNT, CDR2 YYREEE (reference sequence). With 5 bases removed from V and 2 bases from J, the gap between germline ends came to 13 bases. This CDR3 region has 15 residues.

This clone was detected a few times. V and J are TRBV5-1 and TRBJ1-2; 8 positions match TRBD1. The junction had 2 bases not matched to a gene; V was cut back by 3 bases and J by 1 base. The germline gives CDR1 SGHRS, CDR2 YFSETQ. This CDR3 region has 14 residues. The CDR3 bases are TGCGCCAGCAGCTACGGACAGGGTAACTATGGCTACACCTTC. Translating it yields CASSYGQGNYGYTF.

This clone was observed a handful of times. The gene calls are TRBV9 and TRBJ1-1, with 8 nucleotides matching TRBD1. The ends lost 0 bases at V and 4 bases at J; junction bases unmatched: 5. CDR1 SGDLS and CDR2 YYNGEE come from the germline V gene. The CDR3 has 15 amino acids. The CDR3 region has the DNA TGTGCCAGCAGCGTAGTACAGGGGGGTGGCACTGAAGCTTTCTTT. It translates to CASSVVQGGGTEAFF.

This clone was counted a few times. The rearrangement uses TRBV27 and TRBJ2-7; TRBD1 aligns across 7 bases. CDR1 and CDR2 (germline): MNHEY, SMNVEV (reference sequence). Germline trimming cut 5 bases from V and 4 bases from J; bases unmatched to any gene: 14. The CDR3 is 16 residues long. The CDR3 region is CASSGNTGDPYYEQYF. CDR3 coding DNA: TGTGCCAGCAGTGGGAATACAGGGGATCCCTATTACGAGCAGTACTTC.

The CDR3 region is CASRRNNEQFF. The CDR3 DNA follows: TGTGCCAGCAGGCGGAATAATGAGCAGTTCTTC. The chain recombines TRBV5-4 with TRBJ2-1; D is ambiguous. This CDR3 contains 11 residues. Trimming removed 5 bases from V and 7 bases from J, with 7 bases in between. Germline V lookup: CDR1 SGHNT, CDR2 YYREEE (reference sequence).

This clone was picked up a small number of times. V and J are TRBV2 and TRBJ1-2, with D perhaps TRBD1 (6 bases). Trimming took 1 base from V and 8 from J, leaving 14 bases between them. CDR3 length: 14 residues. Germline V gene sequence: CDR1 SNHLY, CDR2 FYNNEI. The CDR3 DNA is TGTGCCAGCAGTGAAGTACGCGGGGGCGGCGGCTACACCTTC. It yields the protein CASSEVRGGGGYTF. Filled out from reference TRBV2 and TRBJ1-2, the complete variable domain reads EPEVTQTPSHQVTQMGQEVILRCVPISNHLYFYWYRQILGQKVEFLVSFYNNEISEKSEIFDDQFSVERPDGSNFTLKIRSTKLEDSAMYFCASSEVRGGGGYTFGSGTRLTVV.

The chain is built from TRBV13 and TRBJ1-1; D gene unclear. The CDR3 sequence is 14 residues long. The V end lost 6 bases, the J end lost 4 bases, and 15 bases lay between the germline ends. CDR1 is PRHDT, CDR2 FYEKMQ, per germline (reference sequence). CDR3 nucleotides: TGTGCCAGCAGTTTCCCTCCGGGAGGCACTGAAGCTTTCTTT. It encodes CASSFPPGGTEAFF.

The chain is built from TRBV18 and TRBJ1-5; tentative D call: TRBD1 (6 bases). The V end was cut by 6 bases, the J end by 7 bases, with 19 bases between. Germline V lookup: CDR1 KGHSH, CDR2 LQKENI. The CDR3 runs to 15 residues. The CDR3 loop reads CASSPVMDRLQPQHF. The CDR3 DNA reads TGTGCCAGCTCTCCGGTTATGGACAGATTACAGCCCCAGCATTTT.

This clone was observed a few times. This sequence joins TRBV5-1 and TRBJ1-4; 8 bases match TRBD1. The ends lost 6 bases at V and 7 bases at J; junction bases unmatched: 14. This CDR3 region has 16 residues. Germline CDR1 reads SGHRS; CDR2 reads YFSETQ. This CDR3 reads CASNPGGAEFGEKLFF. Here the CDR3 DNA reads TGCGCCAGCAACCCAGGGGGCGCCGAGTTCGGTGAAAAACTGTTTTTT.

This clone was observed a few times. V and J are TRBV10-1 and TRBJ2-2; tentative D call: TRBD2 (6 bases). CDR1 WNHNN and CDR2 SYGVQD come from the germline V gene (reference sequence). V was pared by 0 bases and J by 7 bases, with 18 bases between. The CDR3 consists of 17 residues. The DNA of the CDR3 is TGCGCCAGCAGTGAGTCGAAGCGGGCAGGGACCGACGGGGAGCTGTTTTTT. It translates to CASSESKRAGTDGELFF.

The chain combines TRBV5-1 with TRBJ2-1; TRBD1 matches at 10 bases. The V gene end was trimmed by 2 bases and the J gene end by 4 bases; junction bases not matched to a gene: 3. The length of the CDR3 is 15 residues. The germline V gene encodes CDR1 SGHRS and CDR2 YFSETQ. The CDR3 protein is CASSFGGQGYNEQFF. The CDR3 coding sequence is TGCGCCAGCAGCTTTGGGGGACAGGGGTACAATGAGCAGTTCTTC.